Following are 13 T cell receptor beta chains from one sample sequenced in a study of response to subunit inactivated influenza vaccine. MiXCR was run by TCRdb on the RT-PCR reads, yielding one entry per CDR3 protein. The sample includes 490,000 or so distinct CDR3 sequences, roughly 8.2% seen only once; the top ten take 10% to 15%. Specimen: PBMCs from blood, collected about 23 months after vaccination. These receptors were obtained from a man between 50 and 69 years old who received an inactivated influenza vaccine.

This clonotype was observed a few times. This rearrangement joins TRBV29-1 to TRBJ2-5; a weak D match, TRBD2 (6 bases). Per germline, CDR1 SQVTM and CDR2 ANQGSEA. The CDR3 is made up of 16 amino acids. Trimming pared 4 bases from V and 5 bases from J, leaving 23 bases between. In nucleotides, the CDR3 is TGCAGCGTTGGACATGGCAGAAGGAGGGGCGGGGAGACCCAGTACTTC. This translates into CSVGHGRRRGGETQYF.

At least ten counts were recorded for this clonotype. The chain has TRBV10-3 and TRBJ2-2; the match to TRBD2 covers 11 bases. The CDR3 contains 16 residues. V lost 1 base, J lost 6 bases, and 4 bases stayed unmatched. Germline V gives CDR1 ENHRY, CDR2 SYGVKD. The CDR3 protein is CAISEFTSGSAGELFF. CDR3 in DNA: TGTGCCATCAGTGAGTTTACTAGCGGGAGTGCCGGGGAGCTGTTTTTT.

This clonotype was counted ten times or more. V usage is TRBV4-3 and J usage is TRBJ1-6, with D uncertain. Germline lookup yields CDR1 LGHNA and CDR2 YSLEER. This CDR3 is built from 16 residues. Trimming stripped 0 bases from V and 5 bases from J, with 11 bases between. CDR3 amino acids: CASSQEALGNNSPLHF. As DNA, the CDR3 is TGCGCCAGCAGCCAAGAAGCCTTAGGAAATAATTCACCCCTCCACTTT.

This chain uses TRBV5-5 with TRBJ2-2; perhaps TRBD2 as D (5 bases). The CDR3 extends over 16 amino acids. Germline V CDR1 and CDR2: SGHKS, YYEKEE (reference sequence). Between the trimmed V and J ends, which lost 3 bases and 5 bases, there was a span of 17 bases. The CDR3 protein is CASSSHTRDGTGELFF. CDR3 DNA sequence: TGTGCCAGCAGCTCCCACACGAGGGATGGTACCGGGGAGCTGTTTTTT.

Regarding this clonotype: No conserved phenylalanine or tryptophan ends this CDR3, so it is likely a read error. No DNA is shown, since the ends of the CDR3 on it are uncertain; the CDR3 is the one TCRdb lists. The chain links TRBV14 to TRBJ2-1; the DNA was not used to check the table's D call, TRBD2. Ends included, the CDR3 has 14 residues. Germline V lookup: CDR1 SGHDN, CDR2 FVKESK. The CDR3 here is CASSQELTSGASGL.

This clonotype was counted many times. CDR3 bases: TGTGCCAGCAGTGGGACAGGGGACTATGGCTACACCTTC. This codes for CASSGTGDYGYTF. The rearrangement links TRBV6-6 to TRBJ1-2; 10 bases are shared with TRBD1. Germline-derived CDR1 and CDR2 are MNHNY and SVGAGI (reference sequence). The ends lost 5 bases at V and 3 bases at J; junction bases unmatched: 0. The CDR3 spans 13 residues.

At least ten counts were recorded for this clonotype. This chain joins TRBV5-1 and TRBJ1-3; no clear D gene. Germline V gene data show CDR1 as SGHRS and CDR2 as YFSETQ. V was clipped by 0 bases and J by 0 bases, with 10 bases between them. The CDR3 consists of 16 residues. CDR3 sequence reads: CASSLVARSSGNTIYF. The CDR3 nucleotides read TGCGCCAGCAGCTTGGTGGCAAGAAGCTCTGGAAACACCATATATTTT. The full variable domain, rest sourced from reference TRBV5-1 and TRBJ1-3, is KAGVTQTPRYLIKTRGQQVTLSCSPISGHRSVSWYQQTPGQGLQFLFEYFSETQRNKGNFPGRFSGRQFSNSRSEMNVSTLELGDSALYLCASSLVARSSGNTIYFGEGSWLTVV.

There are a few counts of this clonotype. The rearrangement links TRBV4-3 to TRBJ2-3, with 13 bases fitting TRBD2. The CDR3 is 16 residues long. V shed 4 bases and J 3 bases; nucleotides not matched to a gene: 4. CDR1 is LGHNA and CDR2 is YSLEER in the germline V gene. The CDR3 DNA is TGCGCCAGCAGCCCCGGACTAGCGGGGGAAACAGATACGCAGTATTTT. Its translation: CASSPGLAGETDTQYF.

Only a few counts were recorded for this clonotype. This rearrangement joins TRBV6-2 or TRBV6-3 to TRBJ2-7; D is unclear. The CDR3 contains 13 residues. V gave up 7 bases and J gave up 2 bases, with 12 bases separating them. Germline CDR1 MNHEY, CDR2 SVGEGT. DNA for the CDR3: TGTGCCAGCACTAAGACTCCCACCTACGAGCAGTACTTC. Translating gives CASTKTPTYEQYF.

This clonotype has a count of ten or more. The V and J genes are TRBV6-5 and TRBJ1-6; D is unclear. The germline gives CDR1 MNHEY, CDR2 SVGAGI. The CDR3 length is 14 residues. V lost 0 bases to trimming and J lost 5 bases, with 5 bases between them. The chain's CDR3 is CASSYSSDNSPLHF. The CDR3 nucleotides are TGTGCCAGCAGTTACTCGTCAGATAATTCACCCCTCCACTTT.

As to this clonotype: Without the conserved terminal phenylalanine or tryptophan, this CDR3 likely stems from a read error. V gene TRBV14 combines with J gene TRBJ2-1; 10 positions agree with TRBD2. Looked up from germline, CDR1 is SGHDN and CDR2 is FVKESK. The V gene end was trimmed by 4 bases and the J gene end by 3 bases; junction bases not matched to a gene: 0. The CDR3 has 14 amino acids. The CDR3 bases are TGTGCCAGCAGCCTAGCGGGAGGCTACAATGAGCAGTTCTCC. Its translation: CASSLAGGYNEQFS.

This clonotype was counted at least ten times. This chain uses TRBV6-1 with TRBJ2-1; TRBD1 matches 7 bases. Germline CDR1 and CDR2: MNHNS and SASEGT. The CDR3 totals 14 residues. The V segment lost 6 bases and the J segment 7 bases; nucleotides outside the gene matches: 9. The CDR3 DNA reads as TGTGCCAGCAGGAGGGGGCCCGAAGGGAATGAGCAGTTCTTC. It encodes CASRRGPEGNEQFF.

This clonotype was counted only a few times. The V and J genes are TRBV12-3 or TRBV12-4 and TRBJ2-7; either TRBD1 or TRBD2 may fit D (5 bases each). V lost 1 base, J lost 4 bases, and 20 bases lay in between. This CDR3 region has 17 residues. The CDR3 loop is CASSLGGFGGKGYEQYF. DNA for the CDR3: TGTGCCAGCAGTTTAGGGGGGTTTGGCGGTAAAGGGTACGAGCAGTACTTC.